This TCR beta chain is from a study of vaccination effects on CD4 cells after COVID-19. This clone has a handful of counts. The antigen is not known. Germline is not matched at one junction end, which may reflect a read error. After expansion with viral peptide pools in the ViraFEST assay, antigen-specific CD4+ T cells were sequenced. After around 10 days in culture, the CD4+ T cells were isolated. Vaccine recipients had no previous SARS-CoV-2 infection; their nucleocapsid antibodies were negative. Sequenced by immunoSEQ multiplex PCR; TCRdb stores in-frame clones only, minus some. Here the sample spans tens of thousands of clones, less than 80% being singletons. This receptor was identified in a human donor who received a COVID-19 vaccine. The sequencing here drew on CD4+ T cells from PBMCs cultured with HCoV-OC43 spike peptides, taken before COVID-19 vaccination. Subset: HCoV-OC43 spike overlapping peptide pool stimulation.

The CDR3 loop reads CASSFSGTATGELFF. CDR3 in DNA: TGTGCTAGCAGCTTCTCCGGGACTGCAACCGGGGAGCTGTTTTTT. The V and J genes are TRBV7-7 and TRBJ2-2; possible D gene TRBD2, 6 bases. Per germline, CDR1 SSHAT and CDR2 FNYEAQ (reference sequence). The CDR3 is made up of 15 amino acids.